This TCR beta chain was identified in a study of T cells in narcolepsy. Study context: Donors had narcolepsy type 1 or type 2, or were healthy controls.

Only in-frame clones appear in the TCRdb table, and some are missing; sequencing was by immunoSEQ multiplex PCR. The sample contains tens of thousands of clones, 75% to 90% of which appear only once. In the case of this clone: The antigen remains unidentified.

V lost 1 base and J lost 2; bases outside the gene matches: 5. Germline V gene data show CDR1 as SGHDT and CDR2 as YYEEEE. The CDR3 runs 15 residues. Whole-study results and caveats: Some memory CD4+ repertoires had no autoreactive clone sequences.

The rearrangement uses TRBV5-6 and TRBJ1-1, with 7 bases that match TRBD1. Sequenced material: memory (CD45RA-) CD4+ T cells from blood. The clonotype comes from a human donor in good health. The CDR3 region is CASSLLTGPNTEAFF. DNA of the CDR3: TGTGCCAGCAGCTTGCTGACAGGGCCCAACACTGAAGCTTTCTTT.